The text below deals with one T cell receptor (beta chain). Its antigen is currently unknown. The sample belongs to a study of shared clonotypes between healthy human individuals. In the study overall: Donors, aged 18 to 49, were a couple of women and three men.

Study-level results: In having few donors, the study represented limited genetic and exposure-history diversity.

Germline V gives CDR1 SGHAT, CDR2 FQDESV (reference sequence). This CDR3 is 13 amino acids long. The V gene end was trimmed by 10 bases and the J gene end by 6 bases; junction bases not matched to a gene: 8. Donors, without exception, were Caucasian adults residing in Nashville, Tennessee. TCRdb's table, derived via immunoSEQ multiplex PCR, lists solely in-frame clones and lacks some. There are 780,000 or so clones in the sample; about two thirds occur only once, and less than 2% lies in the top ten. This TCR was sampled from a woman between 25 and 40 years old in good health. This chain joins TRBV11-1 and TRBJ2-3; 9 bases fit TRBD1. The specimen sequenced was memory CD4+ T cells sorted from blood. Specified subset: CD45RA-negative fraction. CDR3 loop: CATRDRAQDTQYF. Written as DNA, the CDR3 is TGTGCCACCAGGGACAGGGCTCAGGATACGCAGTATTTT.